A selection of T cell receptor beta chains follows, all from one sample in a study of technical replicates of blood from several donors. The data were produced by immunoSEQ multiplex PCR, yet TCRdb's version contains in-frame clones alone and is incomplete. The table shows more than 70,000 clones, with around 96% occurring only once. The sequencing input was T cells isolated from PBMCs. The receptors stem from a human donor in good health. Both conserved end residues are part of each CDR3. A D gene is named only where the DNA matches it firmly. Rows may omit the clone size; those that give it use once, few, many or a size class.

J gene: TRBJ1-2; D gene: TRBD1; V gene: TRBV11-3; clone size: NA; CDR3 protein: CASSSGQAPYGYTF; CDR3 DNA: TGTGCCAGCAGCTCCGGACAGGCACCTTATGGCTACACCTTC
J gene: TRBJ2-7; D gene: TRBD1; V gene: TRBV4-1; clone size: once; CDR3 protein: CASSQDWGTGNYEQYF; CDR3 DNA: TGCGCCAGCAGCCAAGATTGGGGGACAGGAAACTACGAGCAGTACTTC
J gene: TRBJ2-7; D gene: NA; V gene: TRBV2; clone size: NA; CDR3 protein: CASSIQGSYEQYF; CDR3 DNA: TGTGCCAGCAGTATACAGGGATCCTACGAGCAGTACTTC
J gene: TRBJ1-1; D gene: TRBD1; V gene: TRBV19; clone size: once; CDR3 protein: CASSIYPDRLKEAFF; CDR3 DNA: TGTGCCAGTAGTATATATCCGGACAGGCTTAAGGAAGCTTTCTTT
J gene: TRBJ2-5; D gene: TRBD1; V gene: TRBV29-1; clone size: NA; CDR3 protein: CSVGTGSLETQYF; CDR3 DNA: TGCAGCGTTGGGACAGGATCTTTAGAGACCCAGTACTTC
J gene: TRBJ2-5; D gene: NA; V gene: TRBV19; clone size: NA; CDR3 protein: CASSIRGVYQETQYF; CDR3 DNA: TGTGCCAGTAGTATTCGGGGAGTGTACCAAGAGACCCAGTACTTC
J gene: TRBJ1-1; D gene: TRBD1; V gene: TRBV7-9; clone size: NA; CDR3 protein: CASSPGQGETEAFF; CDR3 DNA: TGTGCCAGCAGCCCGGGACAGGGAGAAACTGAAGCTTTCTTT
J gene: TRBJ1-3; D gene: NA; V gene: TRBV11-3; clone size: NA; CDR3 protein: CASSLDTGVGNTIYF; CDR3 DNA: TGTGCCAGCAGCTTAGATACGGGAGTCGGAAACACCATATATTTT
J gene: TRBJ1-1; D gene: NA; V gene: TRBV6-5; clone size: once; CDR3 protein: CASSAGPEAFF; CDR3 DNA: TGTGCCAGCAGTGCTGGGCCTGAAGCTTTCTTT
J gene: TRBJ2-4; D gene: NA; V gene: TRBV28; clone size: NA; CDR3 protein: CASSWDIGIQYF; CDR3 DNA: TGTGCCAGCAGTTGGGACATCGGCATTCAGTACTTC
J gene: TRBJ1-1; D gene: NA; V gene: TRBV10-3; clone size: NA; CDR3 protein: CAISDLSDEAFF; CDR3 DNA: TGTGCCATCAGTGATCTGAGCGATGAAGCTTTCTTT
J gene: TRBJ2-7; D gene: TRBD1; V gene: TRBV30; clone size: NA; CDR3 protein: CAWTGQASYEQYF; CDR3 DNA: TGTGCCTGGACGGGACAGGCCTCCTACGAGCAGTACTTC
J gene: TRBJ2-7; D gene: NA; V gene: TRBV5-1; clone size: NA; CDR3 protein: CASSYAVHSYEQYF; CDR3 DNA: TGCGCCAGCAGCTACGCAGTTCACTCCTACGAGCAGTACTTC
J gene: TRBJ1-5; D gene: NA; V gene: TRBV2; clone size: NA; CDR3 protein: CASNPEAASPQHF; CDR3 DNA: TGTGCCAGCAACCCGGAAGCGGCCAGCCCCCAGCATTTT
J gene: TRBJ2-7; D gene: NA; V gene: TRBV5-1; clone size: NA; CDR3 protein: CASSLGDYEQYF; CDR3 DNA: TGCGCCAGCAGCTTGGGAGACTACGAGCAGTACTTC
J gene: TRBJ1-1; D gene: NA; V gene: TRBV9; clone size: NA; CDR3 protein: CASSVVPTIGTEAFF; CDR3 DNA: TGTGCCAGCAGCGTGGTCCCCACGATCGGCACTGAAGCTTTCTTT